This is a list of T cell receptor beta chains from one sample in a study of Ad26.COV2.S vaccination and SARS-CoV-2 variants. Method: immunoSEQ multiplex PCR; TCRdb's copy keeps in-frame clones and lacks some. The table lists roughly 680,000 clones, around 90% of them singletons. The sequencing here drew on peripheral blood, taken in a trial of Ad26.COV2.S vaccine versus placebo. The source of these receptors is a person between 18 and 65 years old who received the Ad26.COV2.S COVID-19 vaccine or a placebo. Each CDR3 is given with its conserved first and last residue. D genes are given only for firm matches. Size tells how often a clone was seen (once, few, many) or the class of an expanded clone, and some rows leave it out.

d_call	clone_size	j_call	cdr3_length	v_call	cdr3_nt	cdr3_aa
TRBD1	.	TRBJ2-7	14	TRBV19	TGTGCCAGTAGTCCCGGACAGGGGTACTACGAGCAGTACTTC	CASSPGQGYYEQYF
.	.	TRBJ1-2	13	TRBV20-1	TGCAGTGCTAGTAGGGGGATTAACTATGGCTACACCTTC	CSASRGINYGYTF
.	.	TRBJ2-2	12	TRBV2	TGTGCCAGCAGCTACTCCAACGGGGAGCTGTTTTTT	CASSYSNGELFF
.	.	TRBJ2-6	15	TRBV6-2/TRBV6-3	TGTGCCAGCAGTACTGAGGGGACTGGGGCCAACGTCCTGACTTTC	CASSTEGTGANVLTF
TRBD1	.	TRBJ1-2	15	TRBV7-9	TGTGCCAGCAGCGCCTGGGACAGGGAGGGTCATGGCTACACCTTC	CASSAWDREGHGYTF
.	.	TRBJ2-2	17	TRBV19	TGTGCCAGTAGCCTAAGGGATGTCAGGAGAAAGTTCGGGGAGCTGTTTTTT	CASSLRDVRRKFGELFF
.	.	TRBJ1-2	10	TRBV20-1	TGCAGTGCTAGCGAGATTGGCTACACCTTC	CSASEIGYTF
.	.	TRBJ1-1	12	TRBV29-1	TGCAGCTCGGATGGGGGGCCCACTGAAGCTTTCTTT	CSSDGGPTEAFF
.	.	TRBJ2-2	15	TRBV19	TGTGCCAGTAGGATGCAGGGTGGCGGGGCCGGGGAGCTGTTTTTT	CASRMQGGGAGELFF
.	.	TRBJ2-3	16	TRBV30	TGTGCCTGGACCGAGGACCTCACAAGTCTCCCAAATACGCAGTATTTT	CAWTEDLTSLPNTQYF
.	.	TRBJ1-4	15	TRBV7-2	TGTGCCAGCAGCTTAGAGGACGCAACTAATGAAAAACTGTTTTTT	CASSLEDATNEKLFF
.	.	TRBJ1-4	14	TRBV2	TGTGCCAGCGGGGGGCCTACAACTAATGAAAAACTGTTTTTT	CASGGPTTNEKLFF
.	.	TRBJ1-6	15	TRBV5-1	TGCGCCAGCACTCATGGCGGGGGTTATAATTCACCCCTCCACTTT	CASTHGGGYNSPLHF
.	.	TRBJ2-3	15	TRBV6-5	TGTGCCAGCAGTTACTCATCCGGGAACGCAGATACGCAGTATTTT	CASSYSSGNADTQYF
.	.	TRBJ1-1	15	TRBV5-1	TGCGCCAGCAGCTCCCAGGGTACCATGAACACTGAAGCTTTCTTT	CASSSQGTMNTEAFF
.	.	TRBJ2-5	15	TRBV30	TGTGCCTGGAGTGTACCGAGGGCGATCGGGGAGACCCAGTACTTC	CAWSVPRAIGETQYF
.	.	TRBJ1-2	16	TRBV19	TGTGCCAGTAGTATTGCTGTACACCCAGCTAACTATGGCTACACCTTC	CASSIAVHPANYGYTF
TRBD2	few	TRBJ2-2	15	TRBV19	TGTGCCAGTACAGAGCTAGCGGGGAACACCGGGGAGCTGTTTTTT	CASTELAGNTGELFF
.	.	TRBJ1-4	14	TRBV5-5	TGTGCCAGCAGCTTGCTGGGGGAAGGGGAAAAACTGTTTTTT	CASSLLGEGEKLFF
TRBD2	.	TRBJ2-1	15	TRBV19	TGTGCCAGTAGTATTGTAGCGGGATTACTCAATGAGCAGTTCTTC	CASSIVAGLLNEQFF
.	.	TRBJ1-4	13	TRBV6-6	TGTGCCAGCAGGATACAGGGTAGTGAAAAACTGTTTTTT	CASRIQGSEKLFF
.	once	TRBJ1-4	15	TRBV24-1	TGTGCCACCAGTGATTTTGACGACTTAAATGAAAAACTGTTTTTT	CATSDFDDLNEKLFF
.	.	TRBJ2-7	14	TRBV6-5	TGTGCCAGCAGTTACGAGGCGGGATCCTACGAGCAGTACTTC	CASSYEAGSYEQYF
.	.	TRBJ1-1	16	TRBV5-1	TGCGCCAGCAGCTACTCTACCAGGGGCGGATACACTGAAGCTTTCTTT	CASSYSTRGGYTEAFF
.	.	TRBJ1-2	13	TRBV27	TGTGCCAGCAGTCTCAGGGCTAGCTATGGCTACACCTTC	CASSLRASYGYTF
.	.	TRBJ2-7	15	TRBV7-9	TGTGCCAGCAGCTCACCGAGGAGGGGTTTCGACGAGCAGTACTTC	CASSSPRRGFDEQYF
TRBD1	.	TRBJ1-1	13	TRBV11-2	TGTGCCAGCAGCTTAGCTGGGACAGTTGAAGCTTTCTTT	CASSLAGTVEAFF
.	.	TRBJ1-2	14	TRBV15	TGTGCCACCAGCAGAGTAGGCCAGTCCTATGGCTACACCTTC	CATSRVGQSYGYTF
TRBD2	.	TRBJ2-1	17	TRBV5-1	TGCGCCAGCAGCTCACGACTAGCCCCCACTTCCTACAATGAGCAGTTCTTC	CASSSRLAPTSYNEQFF
TRBD1	few	TRBJ2-7	16	TRBV16	TGTGCCAGCAGCCAATTGGTGGCAGGGGGCCTCTACGAGCAGTACTTC	CASSQLVAGGLYEQYF
TRBD2	.	TRBJ2-1	15	TRBV7-3	TGTGCCAGCAGCGTAAGCGGGGGGACCTACAATGAGCAGTTCTTC	CASSVSGGTYNEQFF
.	.	TRBJ1-1	16	TRBV7-2	TGTGCCAGCAGCTTAACGGCGGGGGGACGAGACACTGAAGCTTTCTTT	CASSLTAGGRDTEAFF
.	.	TRBJ1-2	13	TRBV7-9	TGTGCCAGCAGCTCCGCGCTGAAGGGCGGCTACACCTTC	CASSSALKGGYTF